The 8 T cell receptor beta chains given below trace back to one sample, sequenced in a study of T-cell reconstitution after alpha-beta-depleted transplantation in children. Library preparation (for TCRbeta) was performed with unique molecular identifiers. TCRdb ran MiXCR on the PCR reads and lists one entry per CDR3 protein. The sample includes approximately 520,000 distinct CDR3 sequences, around 10% of them seen just once. The source was PBMCs, mostly from graft donor cells, collected 180 days after TCRalphabeta/CD19-depleted stem cell transplant. Source of these receptors: a female patient between 2 and 10 years old who had a stem cell transplant for aplastic anemia, so the T cells may come from the graft donor.

The CDR3 loop reads CASSSTLAGGSHEQFF. In nucleotides, the CDR3 is TGTGCCAGCAGCTCAACCCTAGCGGGAGGTTCGCATGAGCAGTTCTTC. This sequence joins TRBV9 and TRBJ2-1; 11 bases fit TRBD2. This CDR3 has 16 amino acids. Looked up from germline, CDR1 is SGDLS and CDR2 is YYNGEE. V lost 4 bases, J lost 8 bases, and 11 bases stayed unmatched.

This clonotype appeared many times. This rearrangement joins TRBV5-1 to TRBJ2-7, with 7 bases identical to TRBD2. This CDR3 contains 15 residues. Germline CDR1 SGHRS, CDR2 YFSETQ. After removal of 2 bases from V and 2 bases from J, the junction contained 7 bases not matched to a gene. The DNA of the CDR3 is TGCGCCAGCAGCTTAGGGCCAGCGGGACCCTACGAGCAGTACGTC. Amino acid sequence: CASSLGPAGPYEQYV.

Only a few counts were recorded for this clonotype. The V and J genes are TRBV25-1 and TRBJ2-7, with 8 nucleotides matching TRBD1. The trim removed 4 bases at V and 5 bases at J, leaving 4 bases unmatched. In germline, CDR1 is MGHDK, CDR2 SYGVNS. CDR3 length: 13 residues. The CDR3 loop is CASSVTGDNEQYF. The DNA for the CDR3 is TGTGCCAGCAGTGTGACAGGGGATAACGAGCAGTACTTC.

The chain combines TRBV15 with TRBJ2-7; 7 bases match TRBD1. This CDR3 is built from 15 residues. Germline-derived CDR1 and CDR2 are LNHNV and YYDKDF (reference sequence). Unmatched junction bases numbered 9, after V lost 3 bases and J lost 4 bases. The CDR3 DNA reads TGTGCCACCAGCAGTGTTCGGGGACAGTGGTACGAGCAGTACTTC. Translating gives CATSSVRGQWYEQYF.

This chain uses TRBV30 with TRBJ2-7; TRBD2 matches 10 bases. J was trimmed by 5 bases and V by 1 base; bases with no gene match: 5. Germline V gives CDR1 GTSNPN, CDR2 SVGIG (reference sequence). The length of the CDR3 is 14 residues. The CDR3 sequence is CAWSAGTSVDEQYV. In DNA, the CDR3 is TGTGCCTGGAGTGCCGGGACTAGCGTCGACGAGCAGTACGTC.

The chain is built from TRBV18 and TRBJ2-7; 8 nucleotides agree with TRBD1. With 6 bases clipped from V and 2 bases from J, the junction kept 9 bases outside the gene matches. CDR1 KGHSH and CDR2 LQKENI come from the germline V gene. This CDR3 comprises 15 residues. CDR3 sequence (DNA): TGTGCCAGCTCCCTCTCGACAGGGGCAACCTACGAGCAGTACTTC. Its translation: CASSLSTGATYEQYF.

This clonotype was detected only a few times. The chain uses TRBV6-5 and TRBJ2-2; 13 bases agree with TRBD2. V was clipped by 2 bases and J by 5 bases; unmatched bases: 5. The germline V gene encodes CDR1 MNHEY and CDR2 SVGAGI. There are 17 residues in the CDR3. The CDR3: CASSYRTSGSRTGELFF. DNA for the CDR3: TGTGCCAGCAGTTACAGGACTAGCGGGAGCAGAACCGGGGAGCTGTTTTTT.

This clonotype showed up just a few times. The genes are TRBV6-2 or TRBV6-3 and TRBJ2-2; 8 nucleotides align to TRBD2. This CDR3 contains 13 residues. CDR1 MNHEY and CDR2 SVGEGT come from the germline V gene. V was clipped by 5 bases and J by 7 bases; unmatched bases: 3. The CDR3 spells CASSGTSGGELFF. The CDR3 DNA reads TGTGCCAGCAGTGGCACTAGCGGCGGGGAGCTGTTTTTT.